The 14 T cell receptor beta chains below were found in one sample sequenced in a study of OX40 agonist ivuxolimab in advanced cancers. TCRdb's table, derived via immunoSEQ multiplex PCR, lists solely in-frame clones and lacks some. The table lists around 60,000 clones, about 90% of them singletons. The source material was CD4+ or CD8+ T cells sorted from blood, sampled in a trial of the OX40 agonist ivuxolimab. These receptors were taken from an adult with an advanced solid tumor such as melanoma, head and neck, liver or kidney cancer.

CDR3 in amino acids: CASSENTGDSPLHF. CDR3 in DNA: TGCGCCAGCAGTGAGAACACAGGGGATTCACCCCTCCACTTT. The chain joins TRBV10-2 to TRBJ1-6; TRBD1 matches at 7 bases. V lost 2 bases and J lost 8; bases outside the gene matches: 3. The CDR3 contains 14 residues. Germline CDR1 and CDR2: WSHSY and SAAADI.

The genes are TRBV10-1 and TRBJ2-1; 7 bases align to TRBD2. Germline values: CDR1 WNHNN, CDR2 SYGVQD (reference sequence). The CDR3 has 15 amino acids. After removal of 6 bases from V and 7 bases from J, the junction contained 12 bases not matched to a gene. The CDR3 region has the DNA TGCGCCAGCAGCGAAATTATACTAGCGCCTAATGAGCAGTTCTTC. Its protein is CASSEIILAPNEQFF.

The chain joins TRBV10-3 to TRBJ2-1; TRBD1 agrees at 9 bases. After removal of 2 bases from V and 5 bases from J, the junction contained 10 bases not matched to a gene. From germline, CDR1 is ENHRY and CDR2 SYGVKD. The CDR3 is made up of 17 amino acids. The CDR3 DNA reads as TGTGCCATCAGTGAGCCCACACAGGGGGCGTTAAACAATGAGCAGTTCTTC. The encoded protein is CAISEPTQGALNNEQFF.

This chain links TRBV7-9 with TRBJ1-2, with TRBD1 identical over 7 bases. In germline, CDR1 is SEHNR, CDR2 FQNEAQ (reference sequence). Losses at the gene ends were 5 bases for V and 4 bases for J; bases not matched to a gene: 4. The CDR3 runs to 13 residues. The CDR3 sequence: CASSLGGSYGYTF. The CDR3 coding sequence is TGTGCCAGCAGCCTAGGGGGCAGCTATGGCTACACCTTC.

This chain connects TRBV5-5 to TRBJ1-2, with 7 bases fitting TRBD1. This CDR3 is 13 amino acids long. Germline lookup yields CDR1 SGHKS and CDR2 YYEKEE (reference sequence). V was clipped by 1 base and J by 3 bases; unmatched bases: 0. In DNA form, the CDR3 reads TGTGCCAGCAGCTTGACAGGGGACTATGGCTACACCTTC. This codes for CASSLTGDYGYTF.

V usage is TRBV27 and J usage is TRBJ2-2, with 10 bases identical to TRBD2. The CDR3 has 17 residues. V lost 1 base to trimming and J lost 4 bases; unmatched junction nucleotides: 6. CDR1 and CDR2 from the germline V gene are MNHEY and SMNVEV (reference sequence). The CDR3 coding sequence is TGTGCCAGCAGTTTATTCGTACTAGCGGGAATCACCGGGGAGCTGTTTTTT. Translating gives CASSLFVLAGITGELFF.

V is TRBV10-1 and J is TRBJ2-3; 10 positions agree with TRBD2. The CDR3 contains 16 residues. From germline, CDR1 is WNHNN and CDR2 SYGVQD (reference sequence). Trimming at V came to 5 bases and at J to 3 bases, leaving 8 bases not matched to a gene. The CDR3, as DNA: TGCGCCAGCAGTAAAGCTAGCGGGAGTATGACAGATACGCAGTATTTT. Residues: CASSKASGSMTDTQYF.

This sequence joins TRBV4-3 and TRBJ1-2; 8 nucleotides line up with TRBD1. The CDR3 contains 15 residues. In germline, CDR1 is LGHNA, CDR2 YSLEER. Trimming took 5 bases from V and 2 from J; bases not matched to a gene: 7. In DNA, the CDR3 is TGCGCCAGCAGCTTAATGGACAGGGACAACTATGGCTACACCTTC. This codes for CASSLMDRDNYGYTF.

The genes are TRBV5-1 and TRBJ2-1; D unclear. The CDR3 extends over 12 amino acids. Germline assignment: CDR1 SGHRS and CDR2 YFSETQ. Trimming stripped 1 base from V and 7 bases from J, with 6 bases between. The CDR3 nucleotides read TGCGCCAGCAGCTTGACCGGGAATGAGCAGTTCTTC. It specifies CASSLTGNEQFF.

This clone was found once. This chain uses TRBV9 with TRBJ2-3, with unresolved D. Germline V gives CDR1 SGDLS, CDR2 YYNGEE. CDR3 length: 16 amino acids. The V and J ends lost 3 bases and 3 bases respectively, with 17 bases between them. The CDR3 is CASSAKDSLGTDTQYF. CDR3 nucleotides: TGTGCCAGCAGCGCCAAAGATAGCCTCGGTACAGATACGCAGTATTTT.

This chain uses TRBV27 with TRBJ1-1; the D is unclear. There are 14 residues in the CDR3. Germline CDR1 MNHEY, CDR2 SMNVEV (reference sequence). Deletions cut 4 bases from V and 6 bases from J, with 15 bases between. CDR3 sequence: CASSSARRAAEAFF. DNA for the CDR3: TGTGCCAGCAGTTCTGCTCGGAGGGCAGCTGAAGCTTTCTTT.

The chain carries TRBV19 and TRBJ2-1, with 12 bases that match TRBD2. J gave up 8 bases and V 5 bases, and 10 bases lay outside the gene matches. This CDR3 has 16 amino acids. The germline V gene encodes CDR1 LNHDA and CDR2 SQIVND (reference sequence). CDR3 loop: CASSGGWTSGIYEQFF. The CDR3 bases are TGTGCCAGTAGTGGGGGCTGGACTAGCGGGATCTATGAGCAGTTCTTC.

The chain combines TRBV4-3 with TRBJ2-7, with a possible D match to TRBD1 (5 bases). Trimming removed 0 bases at V and 5 bases at J, with 17 bases between. Per germline, CDR1 LGHNA and CDR2 YSLEER. The CDR3 has 16 amino acids. CDR3 residues: CASSQDRAGLGHEQYF. DNA for the CDR3: TGCGCCAGCAGCCAAGACAGGGCAGGGTTAGGCCACGAGCAGTACTTC.

The V gene is TRBV28, the J gene TRBJ2-4, with 8 bases fitting TRBD1. The germline V gene encodes CDR1 MDHEN and CDR2 SYDVKM. The CDR3 contains 15 residues. With 5 bases clipped from V and 3 bases from J, the junction kept 6 bases outside the gene matches. CDR3: CASSPRTGIKNIQYF. DNA of the CDR3: TGTGCCAGCAGTCCCCGGACAGGGATCAAAAACATTCAGTACTTC.